One and the same sample provided the 15 T cell receptor beta chains below, sequenced in a study of OX40 agonist ivuxolimab in advanced cancers. Here immunoSEQ multiplex PCR was the method, and the copy in TCRdb shows in-frame clones only, minus some. The table lists about 61,000 clones, 87% of them singletons. This material consisted of CD4+ or CD8+ T cells sorted from blood, taken in a trial of the OX40 agonist ivuxolimab. Source of these receptors: an adult with an advanced solid tumor such as melanoma, head and neck, liver or kidney cancer.

The chain combines TRBV19 with TRBJ1-1; TRBD1 matches 9 bases. This CDR3 has 17 residues. Unmatched junction bases numbered 15, after V lost 10 bases and J lost 0 bases. Germline V gene data show CDR1 as LNHDA and CDR2 as SQIVND (reference sequence). CDR3 coding DNA: TGTGCCACCGCCCCGCGAGGGACAGGGTCCTTGAACACTGAAGCTTTCTTT. As protein: CATAPRGTGSLNTEAFF.

J is TRBJ1-2 and V is TRBV7-2; D is unresolved. CDR3 size: 15 residues. The V end was cut by 5 bases, the J end by 4 bases, with 17 bases between. The germline CDR1 and CDR2 sequences are SGHTA and FQGNSA. The DNA for the CDR3 is TGTGCCAGCAGCGCCTGGCCGGGCCGCGGCTATGGCTACACCTTC. This translates into CASSAWPGRGYGYTF.

V is TRBV7-6 and J is TRBJ2-7; 8 nucleotides align to TRBD1. V lost 5 bases to trimming and J lost 1 base; unmatched junction nucleotides: 10. The germline CDR1 and CDR2 sequences are SGHVS and FNYEAQ. This CDR3 has 16 amino acids. The CDR3 DNA follows: TGTGCCAGCAGCCATTCCTTGGGGGACAGGTCCTACGAGCAGTACTTC. Translating it yields CASSHSLGDRSYEQYF. The full variable domain, in which reference TRBV7-6 and TRBJ2-7 provide the parts outside the CDR3, is GAGVSQSPRYKVTKRGQDVALRCDPISGHVSLYWYRQALGQGPEFLTYFNYEAQQDKSGLPNDRFSAERPEGSISTLTIQRTEQRDSAMYRCASSHSLGDRSYEQYFGPGTRLTVT.

V usage is TRBV14 and J usage is TRBJ2-1; 7 bases line up with TRBD1. CDR1 and CDR2 from the germline V gene are SGHDN and FVKESK. The CDR3 totals 16 residues. Losses at the gene ends were 4 bases for V and 7 bases for J; bases not matched to a gene: 13. CDR3 DNA sequence: TGTGCCAGCAGCCTTAAAAGGGGGCTTCGGGGAAATGAGCAGTTCTTC. Its protein product is CASSLKRGLRGNEQFF.

This clone was counted between two and nine times. J is TRBJ2-7 and V is TRBV18; D is unresolved. V was pared by 2 bases and J by 2 bases, with 10 bases between. The CDR3 runs 14 residues. Germline values: CDR1 KGHSH, CDR2 LQKENI. The CDR3 here is CASSPDPPPYEQYF. CDR3 nucleotides: TGTGCCAGCTCACCAGACCCTCCCCCCTACGAGCAGTACTTC. The full variable domain, rest sourced from reference TRBV18 and TRBJ2-7, is NAGVMQNPRHLVRRRGQEARLRCSPMKGHSHVYWYRQLPEEGLKFMVYLQKENIIDESGMPKERFSAEFPKEGPSILRIQQVVRGDSAAYFCASSPDPPPYEQYFGPGTRLTVT.

The rearrangement links TRBV11-2 to TRBJ2-5; D possibly corresponds to TRBD1 (5 bases). CDR1 is SGHAT and CDR2 is FQNNGV in the germline V gene. CDR3 size: 14 residues. Trimming cost V 7 bases and J 0 bases, with 12 bases left between them. The CDR3 sequence: CASTLQGYQETQYF. The CDR3 region has the DNA TGTGCCAGCACCCTCCAGGGCTACCAAGAGACCCAGTACTTC.

The chain recombines TRBV19 with TRBJ1-1; 7 bases fit TRBD1. J gave up 1 base and V 9 bases, and 8 bases lay outside the gene matches. The CDR3 runs 14 residues. Germline CDR1 is LNHDA and CDR2 is SQIVND (reference sequence). The CDR3 loop reads CASRRDSKNTEAFF. CDR3 coding DNA: TGTGCCAGCAGAAGGGACAGCAAGAACACTGAAGCTTTCTTT.

This clone came up once. V usage is TRBV30 and J usage is TRBJ1-1, with unresolved D. The germline gives CDR1 GTSNPN, CDR2 SVGIG (reference sequence). This CDR3 spans 13 amino acids. With 4 bases removed from V and 0 bases from J, the gap between germline ends came to 9 bases. Written as DNA, the CDR3 is TGTGCCTGGACCCGGACGATGAACACTGAAGCTTTCTTT. Amino acid sequence: CAWTRTMNTEAFF.

The chain recombines TRBV6-5 with TRBJ2-1; TRBD1 aligns across 7 bases. This CDR3 is 16 amino acids long. Trimming at V came to 2 bases and at J to 2 bases, leaving 6 bases not matched to a gene. Germline CDR1 is MNHEY and CDR2 is SVGAGI. This chain's CDR3 is CASSYATGSPYNEQFF. DNA for the CDR3: TGTGCCAGCAGTTACGCGACAGGGTCCCCCTACAATGAGCAGTTCTTC.

The chain combines TRBV7-6 with TRBJ1-3; unclear D gene. Germline V gives CDR1 SGHVS, CDR2 FNYEAQ. This CDR3 comprises 13 residues. V dropped 1 base and J dropped 4 bases, with 5 bases sitting between them. CDR3 nucleotides: TGTGCCAGCAGCTTAGGGCAGGGAAACACCATATATTTT. Protein: CASSLGQGNTIYF.

The chain is built from TRBV4-1 and TRBJ2-1, with D unclear. This CDR3 is 16 amino acids long. Deletions cut 4 bases from V and 0 bases from J, with 13 bases between. The germline V gene encodes CDR1 MGHRA and CDR2 YSYEKL. DNA of the CDR3: TGCGCCAGCAGCCCTAATCTCGATAGCTCCTACAATGAGCAGTTCTTC. Residues: CASSPNLDSSYNEQFF.

The gene calls are TRBV7-9 and TRBJ2-7, with D possibly matching TRBD2 (6 bases). Germline V lookup: CDR1 SEHNR, CDR2 FQNEAQ (reference sequence). V was pared by 3 bases and J by 5 bases, with 17 bases between. This CDR3 spans 15 amino acids. The CDR3 coding sequence is TGTGCCAGCAGCTTCGCTTTCGGGGGTCTCAACGAGCAGTACTTC. The encoded protein is CASSFAFGGLNEQYF.

V and J are TRBV14 and TRBJ2-5; D remains ambiguous. Per the germline V gene, CDR1 is SGHDN and CDR2 is FVKESK. V lost 4 bases and J lost 4, with 16 bases in between. CDR3 size: 15 residues. CDR3 nucleotides: TGTGCCAGCAGCCCCCAAAAAGCAGGTCTAGAGACCCAGTACTTC. It yields the protein CASSPQKAGLETQYF.

CDR3 coding DNA: TGCGCCAGCAGGGGAGCGGGTGGATCCTACAATGAGCAGTTCTTC. It yields the protein CASRGAGGSYNEQFF. The V call is TRBV10-2, the J call TRBJ2-1; a possible D gene is TRBD2 (6 bases). Between the trimmed V and J ends, which lost 6 bases and 1 base, there was a span of 13 bases. Germline CDR1 WSHSY, CDR2 SAAADI. The CDR3 length is 15 residues.

The V call is TRBV9, the J call TRBJ1-4, with a weak D call TRBD1 (6 bases). This CDR3 spans 15 amino acids. V lost 0 bases, J lost 7 bases, and 13 bases lay in between. The germline V gene has CDR1 SGDLS and CDR2 YYNGEE. Written as DNA, the CDR3 is TGTGCCAGCAGCGTAGCGGGGGGGCAATCTGAAAAACTGTTTTTT. Residues: CASSVAGGQSEKLFF.